The next 20 T cell receptor beta chains were all read from a single sample in a study of blood T cell repertoires in COVID-19. The data were produced by immunoSEQ multiplex PCR, yet TCRdb's version contains in-frame clones alone and is incomplete. Among about 250,000 clones listed, 70% to 90% were seen once. The specimen sequenced was PBMCs or T cells enriched from blood (not recorded which). These receptors originate from a man aged 35 to 55 who had recovered from COVID-19.

The CDR3 sequence: CASSQRTGDGGTEAFF. CDR3 sequence (DNA): TGTGCCAGCAGCCAGAGGACAGGGGACGGGGGGACTGAAGCTTTCTTT. The rearrangement links TRBV7-9 to TRBJ1-1; 9 bases line up with TRBD1. In germline, CDR1 is SEHNR, CDR2 FQNEAQ (reference sequence). The CDR3 is made up of 16 amino acids. The V gene end was trimmed by 5 bases and the J gene end by 5 bases; junction bases not matched to a gene: 12.

This clone was found once. The rearrangement links TRBV10-3 to TRBJ2-7, with TRBD1 as a possible D gene (6 bases). CDR3 size: 15 residues. The V gene lost 2 bases and the J gene lost 2 bases, with 13 bases spanning the gap. Germline V lookup: CDR1 ENHRY, CDR2 SYGVKD. DNA of the CDR3: TGTGCCATCAGTGAGAGCCTCAGGGGAACCTACGAGCAGTACTTC. Translation: CAISESLRGTYEQYF.

The rearrangement joins TRBV7-9 to TRBJ1-1; TRBD1 aligns across 8 bases. The ends lost 0 bases at V and 5 bases at J; junction bases unmatched: 14. The germline V gene has CDR1 SEHNR and CDR2 FQNEAQ (reference sequence). The CDR3 loop spans 18 amino acids. The CDR3 bases are TGTGCCAGCAGCTTAGCTAACCGGGACAGGAGAAGAGGGACTGAAGCTTTCTTT. Amino acids: CASSLANRDRRRGTEAFF.

For this clone: Other DNA sequences in this specimen translate into the identical CDR3. The V gene is TRBV5-1, the J gene TRBJ1-1; 11 bases are a match to TRBD1. Germline V gene sequence: CDR1 SGHRS, CDR2 YFSETQ. The ends lost 3 bases at V and 5 bases at J; junction bases unmatched: 3. The CDR3 contains 14 residues. This CDR3 is CASSSGQGATEAFF. CDR3 nucleotide sequence: TGCGCCAGCAGCTCTGGACAGGGGGCTACTGAAGCTTTCTTT.

The CDR3 DNA follows: TGTGCCATCAGTGAGCCGGGACAGGGGGCAGGTGAAGCTTTCTTT. Translation gives CAISEPGQGAGEAFF. The chain uses TRBV10-3 and TRBJ1-1, with 12 bases identical to TRBD1. Germline trimming cut 2 bases from V and 7 bases from J; bases unmatched to any gene: 5. This CDR3 is built from 15 residues. Germline loops: CDR1 ENHRY, CDR2 SYGVKD.

The chain carries TRBV28 and TRBJ2-3, with TRBD2 as a possible D gene (6 bases). Germline values: CDR1 MDHEN, CDR2 SYDVKM. The CDR3 sequence is 15 residues long. Deletions cut 5 bases from V and 0 bases from J, with 12 bases between. Here the CDR3 reads CASSERATSTDTQYF. The DNA of the CDR3 is TGTGCCAGCAGTGAGCGGGCCACTAGCACAGATACGCAGTATTTT.

J is TRBJ2-5 and V is TRBV27, with 10 bases matching TRBD1. V dropped 2 bases and J dropped 3; count of bases not matched to a gene: 3. Looked up from germline, CDR1 is MNHEY and CDR2 is SMNVEV (reference sequence). CDR3 length equals 15 residues. The CDR3 loop reads CASSLGTGVEETQYF. The CDR3 DNA sequence: TGTGCCAGCAGTTTAGGGACAGGGGTGGAAGAGACCCAGTACTTC.

The J gene is TRBJ2-1, the V gene TRBV19; the D gene is possibly TRBD2 (6 bases). Trimming took off 1 base at V and 6 bases at J, with 10 bases between the two ends. The CDR3 totals 14 residues. Germline V gene data show CDR1 as LNHDA and CDR2 as SQIVND (reference sequence). CDR3 region: CASSIVWRGNEQFF. CDR3 sequence (DNA): TGTGCCAGTAGTATAGTCTGGCGGGGCAATGAGCAGTTCTTC. Full variable domain (missing parts from reference TRBV19 and TRBJ2-1): DGGITQSPKYLFRKEGQNVTLSCEQNLNHDAMYWYRQDPGQGLRLIYYSQIVNDFQKGDIAEGYSVSREKKESFPLTVTSAQKNPTAFYLCASSIVWRGNEQFFGPGTRLTVL.

The chain has TRBV27 and TRBJ2-7, with D possibly being TRBD1 (5 bases). This CDR3 contains 17 residues. Per the germline V gene, CDR1 is MNHEY and CDR2 is SMNVEV (reference sequence). V lost 9 bases to trimming and J lost 6 bases, with 30 bases between them. The chain's CDR3 is CASSAGYPLVSPGEQYF. CDR3 coding DNA: TGTGCCAGTTCGGCAGGGTACCCCTTAGTTTCCCCCGGCGAGCAGTACTTC.

The chain couples TRBV2 to TRBJ2-1; 8 bases fit TRBD2. Looked up from germline, CDR1 is SNHLY and CDR2 is FYNNEI. V was pared by 6 bases and J by 5 bases, with 9 bases of the junction left unmatched. The CDR3 totals 15 residues. The CDR3 region is CASRGLAGLNNEQFF. The CDR3 nucleotides read TGTGCCAGCAGAGGGCTAGCGGGCCTAAACAATGAGCAGTTCTTC.

The rearrangement uses TRBV19 and TRBJ1-5, with 11 bases identical to TRBD1. CDR1 and CDR2 from the germline V gene are LNHDA and SQIVND (reference sequence). The CDR3 contains 14 residues. With 6 bases clipped from V and 10 bases from J, the junction kept 8 bases outside the gene matches. Here the CDR3 DNA reads TGTGCCAGTAGCGCCGGGACAGGGGGGTCTCCCCAGCATTTT. Amino acids: CASSAGTGGSPQHF.

V usage is TRBV7-2 and J usage is TRBJ1-1; perhaps TRBD1 as D (5 bases). Trimming cost V 5 bases and J 4 bases, with 14 bases left between them. The CDR3 is 14 residues long. Germline-derived CDR1 and CDR2 are SGHTA and FQGNSA. CDR3 DNA sequence: TGTGCCAGCAGCCCTAACAGGATTTTCACTGAAGCTTTCTTT. This translates into CASSPNRIFTEAFF.

The V call is TRBV29-1, the J call TRBJ2-3; tentative D call: TRBD1 (6 bases). Germline loops: CDR1 SQVTM, CDR2 ANQGSEA. The CDR3 runs to 14 residues. V was trimmed by 2 bases and J by 3 bases, leaving 12 bases between them. CDR3 region: CSVEQGIRTDTQYF. CDR3 bases: TGCAGCGTTGAACAGGGGATACGGACAGATACGCAGTATTTT.

The V gene is TRBV7-3, the J gene TRBJ2-7; perhaps TRBD1 as D (5 bases). Germline-derived CDR1 and CDR2 are SGHTA and FQGTGA. V was clipped by 2 bases and J by 5 bases, with 10 bases between them. The CDR3 covers 13 residues. The CDR3 protein is CASSLAGFDEQYF. DNA of the CDR3: TGTGCCAGCAGCTTAGCAGGGTTCGACGAGCAGTACTTC. Full variable domain (remainder filled in from reference TRBV7-3 and TRBJ2-7): GAGVSQTPSNKVTEKGKYVELRCDPISGHTALYWYRQSLGQGPEFLIYFQGTGAADDSGLPNDRFFAVRPEGSVSTLKIQRTERGDSAVYLCASSLAGFDEQYFGPGTRLTVT.

This chain links TRBV6-1 with TRBJ1-3; D remains ambiguous. The V end lost 1 base, the J end lost 3 bases, and 7 bases lay between the germline ends. The CDR3 loop spans 14 amino acids. Germline V gene sequence: CDR1 MNHNS, CDR2 SASEGT. CDR3 amino acids: CASSEVVSGNTIYF. The CDR3 DNA follows: TGTGCCAGCAGTGAAGTGGTCAGTGGAAACACCATATATTTT.

The rearrangement uses TRBV5-3 and TRBJ2-7; 10 bases match TRBD1. TRBV5-3 is an ORF for which the function is uncertain. Unmatched junction bases numbered 5, after V lost 2 bases and J lost 3 bases. The CDR3 is made up of 15 amino acids. CDR3 amino acids: CARSFEGQGYYEQYF. CDR3 coding DNA: TGTGCCAGAAGCTTCGAGGGACAGGGGTACTACGAGCAGTACTTC.

This clone came up once. The V and J genes are TRBV5-1 and TRBJ2-7; D is perhaps TRBD1 (6 bases). The CDR3 covers 14 residues. The V and J ends lost 0 bases and 5 bases respectively, with 12 bases between them. Per the germline V gene, CDR1 is SGHRS and CDR2 is YFSETQ. Here the CDR3 DNA reads TGCGCCAGCAGCTTGGGGACAGAGTCCCACGAGCAGTACTTC. Amino acid sequence: CASSLGTESHEQYF.

The chain carries TRBV7-2 and TRBJ2-5; D gene ambiguous. V was trimmed by 6 bases and J by 2 bases, leaving 13 bases between them. The CDR3 totals 14 residues. Germline V gene data show CDR1 as SGHTA and CDR2 as FQGNSA. The chain's CDR3 is CASRYQVGQETQYF. DNA for the CDR3: TGTGCCAGCAGGTATCAGGTTGGGCAAGAGACCCAGTACTTC.

This chain's CDR3 is CASSLGGLNYGYTF. CDR3 bases: TGTGCCAGCAGCTTGGGGGGGCTTAACTATGGCTACACCTTC. The chain has TRBV7-9 and TRBJ1-2; D possibly corresponds to TRBD1 (6 bases). There are 14 residues in the CDR3. The V end was cut by 3 bases, the J end by 1 base, with 9 bases between. Germline loops: CDR1 SEHNR, CDR2 FQNEAQ (reference sequence).

This chain links TRBV30 with TRBJ2-6; D is uncertain. CDR3 size: 15 residues. CDR1 is GTSNPN, CDR2 SVGIG, per germline (reference sequence). Trimming stripped 1 base from V and 0 bases from J, with 7 bases between. CDR3 loop: CAWSGRPSGANVLTF. The CDR3 DNA sequence: TGTGCCTGGAGTGGGAGACCCTCTGGGGCCAACGTCCTGACTTTC.